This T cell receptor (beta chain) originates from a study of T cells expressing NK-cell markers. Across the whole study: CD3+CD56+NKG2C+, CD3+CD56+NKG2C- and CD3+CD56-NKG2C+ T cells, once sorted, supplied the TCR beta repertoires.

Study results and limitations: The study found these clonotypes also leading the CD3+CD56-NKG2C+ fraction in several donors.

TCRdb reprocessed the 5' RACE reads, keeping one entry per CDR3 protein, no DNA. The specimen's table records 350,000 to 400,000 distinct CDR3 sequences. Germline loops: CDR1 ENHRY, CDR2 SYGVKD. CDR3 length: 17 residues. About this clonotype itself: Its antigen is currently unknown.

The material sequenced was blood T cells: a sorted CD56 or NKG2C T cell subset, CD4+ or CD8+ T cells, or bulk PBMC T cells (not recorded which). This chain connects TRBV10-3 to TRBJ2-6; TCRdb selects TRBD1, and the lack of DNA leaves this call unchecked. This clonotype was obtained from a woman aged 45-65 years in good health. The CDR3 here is CAISEWGAASGANVLTF.